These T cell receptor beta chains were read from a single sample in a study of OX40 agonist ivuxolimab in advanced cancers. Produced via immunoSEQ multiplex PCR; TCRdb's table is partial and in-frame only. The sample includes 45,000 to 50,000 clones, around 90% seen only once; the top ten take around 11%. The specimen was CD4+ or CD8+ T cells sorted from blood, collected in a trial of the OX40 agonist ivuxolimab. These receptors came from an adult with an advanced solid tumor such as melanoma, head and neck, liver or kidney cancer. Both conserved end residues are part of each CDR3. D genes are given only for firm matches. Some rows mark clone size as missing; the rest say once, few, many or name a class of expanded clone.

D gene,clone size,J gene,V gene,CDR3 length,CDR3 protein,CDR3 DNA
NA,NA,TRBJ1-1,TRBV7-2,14,CASSYGTGRTEAFF,TGTGCCAGCAGCTACGGAACGGGGAGGACTGAAGCTTTCTTT
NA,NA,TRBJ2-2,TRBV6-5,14,CASSLNDATGELFF,TGTGCCAGCAGCCTTAATGACGCCACCGGGGAGCTGTTTTTT
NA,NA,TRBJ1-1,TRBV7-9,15,CASSPLGRVGTEAFF,TGTGCCAGCAGCCCCCTGGGCAGGGTTGGAACTGAAGCTTTCTTT
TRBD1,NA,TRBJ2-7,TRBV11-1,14,CASSPGTGSYEQYF,TGTGCCAGCAGCCCTGGGACAGGCTCCTACGAGCAGTACTTC
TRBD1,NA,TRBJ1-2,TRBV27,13,CASSFGQGGGYTF,TGTGCCAGCAGTTTCGGTCAGGGGGGCGGCTACACCTTC
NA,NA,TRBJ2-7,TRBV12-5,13,CAAGGQLSYEQYF,TGTGCTGCTGGAGGACAGCTATCCTACGAGCAGTACTTC
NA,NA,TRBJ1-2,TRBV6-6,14,CASSFGGEDYGYTF,TGTGCCAGCAGTTTCGGGGGCGAGGACTATGGCTACACCTTC
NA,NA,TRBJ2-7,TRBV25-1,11,CASSVVYEQYF,TGTGCCAGCAGTGTTGTCTACGAGCAGTACTTC
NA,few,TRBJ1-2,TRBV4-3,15,CASSQRTPYDYGYTF,TGCGCCAGCAGCCAGCGGACACCTTACGACTATGGCTACACCTTC
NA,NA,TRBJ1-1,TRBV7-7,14,CASSPLQQNTEAFF,TGTGCTAGCAGCCCCCTTCAACAGAACACTGAAGCTTTCTTT
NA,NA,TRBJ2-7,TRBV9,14,CASSVGGFTYEQYF,TGTGCCAGCAGCGTAGGCGGATTCACCTACGAGCAGTACTTC
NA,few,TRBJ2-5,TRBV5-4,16,CASSTYGGRDQETQYF,TGTGCCAGCAGCACGTATGGGGGCCGGGACCAAGAGACCCAGTACTTC
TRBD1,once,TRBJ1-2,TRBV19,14,CASSVTGGDYGYTF,TGTGCCAGTAGTGTTACAGGGGGCGACTATGGCTACACCTTC
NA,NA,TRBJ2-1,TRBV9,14,CASSPPEPYNEQFF,TGTGCCAGCAGCCCACCGGAGCCCTACAATGAGCAGTTCTTC
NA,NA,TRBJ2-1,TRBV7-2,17,CASSLSLTRATYNEQFF,TGTGCCAGCAGCTTATCCCTGACAAGGGCGACCTACAATGAGCAGTTCTTC
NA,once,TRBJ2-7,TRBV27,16,CASSPPSVTGLDEQYF,TGTGCCAGCAGTCCCCCCAGTGTAACGGGTTTAGACGAGCAGTACTTC
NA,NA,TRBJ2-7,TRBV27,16,CASSGLPGLATYEQYF,TGTGCCAGCAGTGGGCTGCCGGGGCTAGCCACCTACGAGCAGTACTTC
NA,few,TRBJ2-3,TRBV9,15,CASSVYGGGPDTQYF,TGTGCCAGCAGCGTCTACGGTGGGGGCCCAGATACGCAGTATTTT
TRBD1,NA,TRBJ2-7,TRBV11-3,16,CASSLESDRGAYEQYF,TGTGCCAGCAGCTTAGAATCGGACAGGGGGGCATACGAGCAGTACTTC
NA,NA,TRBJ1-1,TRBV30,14,CAWMYGDWSTEAFF,TGTGCCTGGATGTATGGGGATTGGAGCACTGAAGCTTTCTTT
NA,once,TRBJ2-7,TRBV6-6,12,CASSPLGSEQYF,TGTGCCAGCTCTCCGTTGGGCTCCGAGCAGTACTTC
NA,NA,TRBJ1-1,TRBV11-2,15,CASSLVQGRNTEAFF,TGTGCCAGCAGCTTAGTGCAGGGACGGAACACTGAAGCTTTCTTT
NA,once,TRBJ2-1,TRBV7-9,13,CAPFSANDNEQFF,TGTGCCCCCTTTTCAGCGAACGACAATGAGCAGTTCTTC
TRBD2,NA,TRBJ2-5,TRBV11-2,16,CASSSTSSGGAETQYF,TGTGCCAGCAGCTCCACTTCTAGCGGGGGGGCAGAGACCCAGTACTTC
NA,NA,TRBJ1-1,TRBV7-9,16,CASSTDERTLNTEAFF,TGTGCCAGCAGCACAGACGAGAGAACATTGAACACTGAAGCTTTCTTT
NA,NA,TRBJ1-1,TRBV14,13,CASSQDFSTEAFF,TGTGCCAGCAGCCAAGATTTTAGCACTGAAGCTTTCTTT
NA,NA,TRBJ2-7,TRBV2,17,CASSALLTVLREVKQYF,TGTGCCAGCAGCGCCCTACTGACAGTTCTACGAGAGGTGAAGCAGTACTTC
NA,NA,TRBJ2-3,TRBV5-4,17,CASSLAGPLTYTDTQYF,TGTGCCAGCAGCTTGGCGGGACCACTAACCTACACAGATACGCAGTATTTT
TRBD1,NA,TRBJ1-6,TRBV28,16,CASSFLGTGIDSPLHF,TGTGCCAGCAGTTTTTTAGGGACAGGGATTGATTCACCCCTCCACTTT
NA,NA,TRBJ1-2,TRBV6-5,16,CASSYSQGPLSYGYTF,TGTGCCAGCAGTTACTCACAGGGACCGCTTTCCTATGGCTACACCTTC
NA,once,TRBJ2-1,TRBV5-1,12,CASSLDPNEQFF,TGCGCCAGCAGCTTGGACCCCAATGAGCAGTTCTTC
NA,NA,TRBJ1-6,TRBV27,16,CASSLVGQTLYSPLHF,TGTGCCAGCAGTTTAGTCGGTCAAACCCTCTATTCACCCCTCCACTTT
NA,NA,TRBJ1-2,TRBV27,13,CASSYGAGDGYTF,TGTGCCAGCAGTTATGGGGCAGGCGATGGCTACACCTTC
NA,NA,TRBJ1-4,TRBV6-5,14,CASSYGTGGEKLFF,TGTGCCAGCAGTTACGGGACTGGGGGGGAAAAACTGTTTTTT
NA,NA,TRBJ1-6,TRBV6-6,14,CATYDRGYDSPLHF,TGTGCCACATACGACCGGGGGTATGATTCACCCCTCCACTTT
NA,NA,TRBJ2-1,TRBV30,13,CAWSVLLYNEQFF,TGTGCCTGGAGTGTACTGCTTTACAATGAGCAGTTCTTC
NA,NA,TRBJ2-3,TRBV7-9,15,CASSLLVDPTDTQYF,TGTGCCAGCAGCTTACTTGTTGATCCAACAGATACGCAGTATTTT
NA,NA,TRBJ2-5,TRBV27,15,CASSLSRAGSETQYF,TGTGCCAGCAGTTTATCTCGTGCGGGATCAGAGACCCAGTACTTC
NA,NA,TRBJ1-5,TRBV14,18,CASSQDGPELPSNQPQHF,TGTGCCAGCAGCCAAGATGGGCCAGAACTCCCTAGCAATCAGCCCCAGCATTTT
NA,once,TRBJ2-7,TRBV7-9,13,CASSRGLLFEQYF,TGTGCCAGCAGCCGAGGGCTGTTGTTCGAGCAGTACTTC
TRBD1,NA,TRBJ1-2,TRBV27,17,CASPHPRTGKKGYGYTF,TGTGCCAGCCCTCATCCACGGACAGGGAAAAAGGGCTATGGCTACACCTTC
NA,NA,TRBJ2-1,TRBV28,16,CASSLRELSSYNEQFF,TGTGCCAGCAGTTTGAGGGAACTAAGCTCCTACAATGAGCAGTTCTTC
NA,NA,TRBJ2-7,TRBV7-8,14,CASSPRWGPYEQYF,TGTGCCAGCAGCCCCCGGTGGGGGCCCTACGAGCAGTACTTC
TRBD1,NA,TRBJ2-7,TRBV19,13,CASSTSGQMGQYF,TGTGCCAGTAGTACTTCGGGACAGATGGGGCAGTACTTC
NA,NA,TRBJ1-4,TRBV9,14,CASSLGTIDEKLFF,TGTGCCAGCAGCCTCGGGACAATAGATGAAAAACTGTTTTTT
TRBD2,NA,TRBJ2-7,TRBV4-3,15,CASSQETGGGYEQYF,TGCGCCAGCAGCCAAGAAACGGGAGGGGGCTACGAGCAGTACTTC
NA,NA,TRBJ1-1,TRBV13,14,CASSKGQVNTEAFF,TGTGCCAGCAGCAAAGGACAAGTGAACACTGAAGCTTTCTTT
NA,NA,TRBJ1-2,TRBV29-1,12,CSYTGGGYGYTF,TGCAGCTACACCGGGGGGGGCTATGGCTACACCTTC
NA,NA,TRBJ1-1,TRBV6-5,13,CASSYSEDTEAFF,TGTGCCAGCAGTTACTCGGAGGACACTGAAGCTTTCTTT
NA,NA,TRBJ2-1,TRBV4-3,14,CASSQAGTHNEQFF,TGCGCCAGCAGCCAAGCCGGGACCCACAATGAGCAGTTCTTC
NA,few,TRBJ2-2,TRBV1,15,CTSSCGQENTGELFF,TGCACCAGCAGCTGCGGACAGGAGAACACCGGGGAGCTGTTTTTT
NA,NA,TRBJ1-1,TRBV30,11,CAWSPAAEAFF,TGTGCCTGGAGCCCCGCGGCTGAAGCTTTCTTC
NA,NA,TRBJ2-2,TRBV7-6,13,CASSPGGYGELFF,TGTGCCAGCAGCCCCGGGGGTTACGGGGAGCTGTTTTTT
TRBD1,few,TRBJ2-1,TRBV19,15,CASSPPDRGGNEQFF,TGTGCCAGTAGTCCACCGGACAGGGGGGGAAATGAGCAGTTCTTC
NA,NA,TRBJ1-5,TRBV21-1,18,CASSKEEAGREDNQPQHF,TGTGCCAGCAGCAAAGAAGAAGCAGGGCGCGAGGACAATCAGCCCCAGCATTTT
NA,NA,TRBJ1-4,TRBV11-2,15,CASSLDPGINEKLFF,TGTGCCAGCAGCTTAGATCCCGGGATCAATGAAAAACTGTTTTTT
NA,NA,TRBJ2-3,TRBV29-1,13,CSVVQGGTDTQYF,TGCAGCGTTGTACAGGGCGGCACAGATACGCAGTATTTT